The source of this TCR beta chain is a study of cytomegalovirus exposure and HLA in healthy donors. This clone was found once. Antigen unknown. Use of 60 Vbeta and 13 Jbeta primers characterized the PCR. TCRdb's copy holds only in-frame clones and misses some; the assay was immunoSEQ multiplex PCR. The table includes about 98,000 clones, around 76% detected once. Study-wide results and limits: Cytomegalovirus association was assigned to more than 150 TCR beta chains. V- and J-gene trimming in TCR beta was tied to a missense DCLRE1C variant by an analysis performed later. An analysis that was carried out later associated some 17,000 TCR beta sequences with HLA alleles at 0.05 false discovery rate. Most TCR sequences were rare, but some public TCRs occurred in many donors.

The CDR3 is 16 residues long. Germline V gene sequence: CDR1 SGDLS, CDR2 YYNGEE. Trimming stripped 3 bases from V and 8 bases from J, with 21 bases between. The source of this sequence is a human donor in good health. V and J are TRBV9 and TRBJ1-3; D is possibly TRBD1 (5 bases). The sample was PBMCs. CDR3 residues: CASSADPRQTSDTIYF. The CDR3 DNA sequence: TGTGCCAGCAGCGCCGACCCAAGACAGACGTCGGACACCATATATTTT.